Each of the 5 T cell receptor beta chains below was sequenced from the same sample in a study of neurological immune-mediated disorders. The time point denotes: technical triplicate 3. TCRdb independently ran MiXCR on the 5' RACE reads; one entry per CDR3 protein. The table shows about 44,000 distinct CDR3 sequences, with roughly a fifth occurring only once. The sequenced material came from PBMCs. The source of these receptors is a man in his 60s with HTLV-1-associated myelopathy (HAM/TSP).

This clonotype was counted ten times or more. The genes are TRBV11-1 and TRBJ2-1; 8 bases line up with TRBD1. Germline-derived CDR1 and CDR2 are SGHAT and FQDESV (reference sequence). The CDR3 length is 17 residues. With V trimmed by 0 bases and J by 2 bases, 6 bases remained unmatched. The CDR3 coding sequence is TGTGCCAGCAGCTTAGCGCGGACAGGGAGGCCCTACAATGAGCAGTTCTTC. As protein: CASSLARTGRPYNEQFF.

This clonotype was observed at least ten times. The V call is TRBV27, the J call TRBJ2-7, with a tentative D call TRBD2 (6 bases). The CDR3 contains 13 residues. Trimming took off 5 bases at V and 6 bases at J, with 14 bases between the two ends. Germline loops: CDR1 MNHEY, CDR2 SMNVEV (reference sequence). CDR3 in amino acids: CASSPVTEGEQYF. CDR3 sequence (DNA): TGTGCCAGCAGTCCCGTAACGGAGGGCGAGCAGTACTTC.

This clonotype was seen at least ten times. The chain uses TRBV5-4 and TRBJ2-3; 7 nucleotides align to TRBD1. This CDR3 is 13 amino acids long. The V segment lost 7 bases and the J segment 0 bases; nucleotides outside the gene matches: 2. Germline V gene lookup returns CDR1 SGHNT and CDR2 YYREEE (reference sequence). CDR3 DNA: TGTGCCAGCCAAGGGGGCAGCACAGATACGCAGTATTTT. Amino acids: CASQGGSTDTQYF. Together with reference TRBV5-4 and TRBJ2-3, the CDR3 gives the full variable domain: ETGVTQSPTHLIKTRGQQVTLRCSSQSGHNTVSWYQQALGQGPQFIFQYYREEENGRGNFPPRFSGLQFPNYSSELNVNALELDDSALYLCASQGGSTDTQYFGPGTRLTVL.

This clonotype was seen ten or more times. The chain couples TRBV20-1 to TRBJ2-7; 9 nucleotides match TRBD2. Germline assignment: CDR1 DFQATT and CDR2 SNEGSKA (reference sequence). J gave up 2 bases and V 3 bases, and 5 bases lay outside the gene matches. This CDR3 spans 14 amino acids. CDR3 bases: TGCAGTGCTAGTATTCCTAGCGGGGCCTACGAGCAGTACTTC. Translation: CSASIPSGAYEQYF.

This clonotype was picked up many times. This sequence joins TRBV29-1 and TRBJ2-1; a weak D match, TRBD1 (6 bases). Germline values: CDR1 SQVTM, CDR2 ANQGSEA. The CDR3 consists of 13 residues. V was cut by 5 bases and J by 0 bases, with 8 bases left in between. The CDR3 DNA reads as TGCAGCGTTCGACAGGACTCCTACAATGAGCAGTTCTTC. It specifies CSVRQDSYNEQFF.